This T cell receptor (beta chain) was obtained from a study of T-cell reconstitution after alpha-beta-depleted transplantation in children. TCRbeta library preparation incorporated unique molecular identifiers. TCRdb passed the PCR reads through MiXCR, listing each CDR3 protein once. The table has approximately 240,000 distinct CDR3 sequences, roughly 10% seen once. The CDR3 consists of 16 residues. Germline loops: CDR1 SGHAT, CDR2 FQNNGV. Concerning this clonotype: This could be a read error, since a much larger clone is one nucleotide away.

This sequence originates from a child younger than two with acute myeloid leukemia, due to receive a stem cell transplant. The chain is built from TRBV11-2 and TRBJ2-4; D possibly corresponds to TRBD2 (6 bases). This specimen was PBMCs, taken before TCRalphabeta/CD19-depleted stem cell transplant. CDR3 sequence (DNA): TGTGCCAGCAGCTTAGTTTGGCGGGGCGGCAAACACATTCAGTACTTC. Translation gives CASSLVWRGGKHIQYF.